Listed here are 30 T cell receptor beta chains from one sample, sequenced in a study of cytomegalovirus exposure and HLA in healthy donors (dated 2017 in TCRdb). The method behind the library was the immunoSEQ multiplex PCR assay. TCRdb took this table from immuneACCESS and kept in-frame rearrangements with V and J called. Such tables lack part of the clones; where checked against another copy, unresolved V genes explain under half of the gap, and the rest is unexplained. The sample records 250,000 to 350,000 clones, roughly 90% of which are singletons. The ten largest make up roughly 1.2% of the sample. Sequenced input: PBMCs. Receptors originate from a young woman in good health and CMV-seropositive.

The rearrangement links TRBV5-4 to TRBJ2-7; D gene unclear. Per germline, CDR1 SGHNT and CDR2 YYREEE (reference sequence). The CDR3 totals 13 residues. Deletions cut 2 bases from V and 3 bases from J, with 9 bases between. The CDR3: CASSFGVNYEQYF. For the CDR3, the DNA is TGTGCCAGCAGCTTTGGGGTAAACTACGAGCAGTACTTC. Using reference TRBV5-4 and TRBJ2-7 for the parts outside the CDR3, the full variable domain is ETGVTQSPTHLIKTRGQQVTLRCSSQSGHNTVSWYQQALGQGPQFIFQYYREEENGRGNFPPRFSGLQFPNYSSELNVNALELDDSALYLCASSFGVNYEQYFGPGTRLTVT.

The chain combines TRBV5-6 with TRBJ2-1; D is undetermined. Trimming took off 0 bases at V and 5 bases at J, with 3 bases between the two ends. There are 12 residues in the CDR3. Per the germline V gene, CDR1 is SGHDT and CDR2 is YYEEEE. CDR3 in DNA: TGTGCCAGCAGCTTGGCCGACAATGAGCAGTTCTTC. Translation: CASSLADNEQFF. The entire variable domain, with the rest obtained from reference TRBV5-6 and TRBJ2-1, is as follows: DAGVTQSPTHLIKTRGQQVTLRCSPKSGHDTVSWYQQALGQGPQFIFQYYEEEERQRGNFPDRFSGHQFPNYSSELNVNALLLGDSALYLCASSLADNEQFFGPGTRLTVL.

The chain is built from TRBV7-2 and TRBJ1-5; 7 positions match TRBD1. Trimming cost V 1 base and J 6 bases; bases outside gene matches: 6. The CDR3 runs to 15 residues. Germline V gene sequence: CDR1 SGHTA, CDR2 FQGNSA. The CDR3 coding sequence is TGTGCCAGCAGCTTAGAGGTAGGGGGCTTTCAGCCCCAGCATTTT. Protein sequence: CASSLEVGGFQPQHF. The variable domain in full, with the rest retrieved from reference TRBV7-2 and TRBJ1-5, is GAGVSQSPSNKVTEKGKDVELRCDPISGHTALYWYRQSLGQGLEFLIYFQGNSAPDKSGLPSDRFSAERTGGSVSTLTIQRTQQEDSAVYLCASSLEVGGFQPQHFGDGTRLSIL.

The chain is built from TRBV6-1 and TRBJ1-3; D is undetermined. Trimming shortened V by 1 base and J by 2 bases, and 3 bases separated the two germline ends. This CDR3 region has 13 residues. Germline CDR1 and CDR2: MNHNS and SASEGT. The CDR3 loop reads CASSEGPGNTIYF. The CDR3 coding sequence is TGTGCCAGCAGTGAAGGCCCTGGAAACACCATATATTTT.

This chain uses TRBV27 with TRBJ1-5, with 7 bases matching TRBD1. V shed 8 bases and J 2 bases; nucleotides not matched to a gene: 3. The CDR3 runs 13 residues. Germline CDR1 MNHEY, CDR2 SMNVEV (reference sequence). The CDR3: CASAGGGNQPQHF. CDR3 DNA sequence: TGTGCCAGCGCAGGGGGAGGCAATCAGCCCCAGCATTTT.

This clone was detected only once. This chain uses TRBV5-1 with TRBJ2-3, with TRBD1 matching over 9 bases. CDR3 length: 14 residues. The ends lost 2 bases at V and 2 bases at J; junction bases unmatched: 0. Germline assignment: CDR1 SGHRS and CDR2 YFSETQ. For the CDR3, the DNA is TGCGCCAGCAGCTTACAGGGGGCCACAGATACGCAGTATTTT. Translated: CASSLQGATDTQYF.

The chain links TRBV27 to TRBJ2-2; the D is unclear. Looked up from germline, CDR1 is MNHEY and CDR2 is SMNVEV (reference sequence). V lost 6 bases and J 2 bases, leaving 25 bases between the germline ends. CDR3 length: 19 residues. CDR3 sequence: CASSLRSSLSASNTGELFF. In DNA, the CDR3 is TGTGCCAGCAGCCTTCGCAGCAGTTTATCAGCGAGCAACACCGGGGAGCTGTTTTTT.

V is TRBV27 and J is TRBJ2-7, with D maybe TRBD2 (6 bases). This CDR3 has 14 residues. Trimming shortened V by 6 bases and J by 4 bases, and 16 bases separated the two germline ends. Germline CDR1 and CDR2: MNHEY and SMNVEV (reference sequence). The CDR3 DNA is TGTGCCAGCAGCTCCACGCGGGGTTTGTACGAGCAGTACTTC. This encodes CASSSTRGLYEQYF.

The chain is built from TRBV5-1 and TRBJ2-5, with 14 bases aligning to TRBD2. The CDR3 is made up of 16 amino acids. Trimming at V came to 4 bases and at J to 4 bases, leaving 6 bases not matched to a gene. CDR1 is SGHRS and CDR2 is YFSETQ in the germline V gene. The CDR3 spells CASSTGLAGGGETQYF. CDR3 DNA: TGCGCCAGCAGCACAGGACTAGCGGGAGGCGGAGAGACCCAGTACTTC.

The V and J genes are TRBV5-6 and TRBJ2-1, with D perhaps matching TRBD1 or TRBD2 (5 bases each). This CDR3 comprises 16 residues. Germline CDR1 and CDR2: SGHDT and YYEEEE. Trimming removed 0 bases at V and 5 bases at J, with 15 bases between. For the CDR3, the DNA is TGTGCCAGCAGCTTGGTTATAGGGACGGTGAACAATGAGCAGTTCTTC. It encodes CASSLVIGTVNNEQFF. Complete variable domain (other parts from reference TRBV5-6 and TRBJ2-1): DAGVTQSPTHLIKTRGQQVTLRCSPKSGHDTVSWYQQALGQGPQFIFQYYEEEERQRGNFPDRFSGHQFPNYSSELNVNALLLGDSALYLCASSLVIGTVNNEQFFGPGTRLTVL.

The chain uses TRBV29-1 and TRBJ1-5; D gene unclear. Germline CDR1 reads SQVTM; CDR2 reads ANQGSEA. V was clipped by 6 bases and J by 4 bases, with 4 bases between them. This CDR3 contains 10 residues. CDR3 residues: CSVINQPQHF. CDR3 nucleotides: TGCAGCGTCATAAATCAGCCCCAGCATTTT.

This clone was seen just once. The chain combines TRBV7-2 with TRBJ2-7; D is uncertain. Trimming removed 0 bases from V and 3 bases from J, with 9 bases in between. Germline V gene sequence: CDR1 SGHTA, CDR2 FQGNSA. The CDR3 runs 14 residues. In nucleotides, the CDR3 is TGTGCCAGCAGCTTAGCAGAAGAAGGCTACGAGCAGTACTTC. Amino acid sequence: CASSLAEEGYEQYF.

The chain joins TRBV29-1 to TRBJ2-7; the match to TRBD2 covers 11 bases. Looked up from germline, CDR1 is SQVTM and CDR2 is ANQGSEA. With 4 bases clipped from V and 3 bases from J, the junction kept 8 bases outside the gene matches. This CDR3 contains 15 residues. The CDR3 DNA reads TGCAGCGTTGGACGGGGACTAGCGGTGAACTACGAGCAGTACTTC. This translates into CSVGRGLAVNYEQYF.

This clone was counted a single time. The CDR3 protein is CASSLPWDEQFF. The CDR3 nucleotides read TGTGCCAGCAGCTTACCTTGGGATGAGCAGTTCTTC. V is TRBV7-9 and J is TRBJ2-1, with D uncertain. V gave up 2 bases and J gave up 8 bases, with 7 bases separating them. This CDR3 is 12 amino acids long. Germline V lookup: CDR1 SEHNR, CDR2 FQNEAQ (reference sequence).

The table lists this clone with a few counts. The V gene is TRBV19, the J gene TRBJ1-5; D unclear. Per germline, CDR1 LNHDA and CDR2 SQIVND (reference sequence). This CDR3 region has 12 residues. The V and J ends lost 5 bases and 4 bases respectively, with 6 bases between them. In DNA, the CDR3 is TGTGCCAGTAGTGCGGGGAATCAGCCCCAGCATTTT. It codes for CASSAGNQPQHF. Based on the CDR3 plus reference TRBV19 and TRBJ1-5, the full variable domain is DGGITQSPKYLFRKEGQNVTLSCEQNLNHDAMYWYRQDPGQGLRLIYYSQIVNDFQKGDIAEGYSVSREKKESFPLTVTSAQKNPTAFYLCASSAGNQPQHFGDGTRLSIL.

The chain has TRBV30 and TRBJ2-4; 10 bases agree with TRBD2. Germline CDR1 GTSNPN, CDR2 SVGIG (reference sequence). CDR3 length: 18 amino acids. The ends lost 5 bases at V and 0 bases at J; junction bases unmatched: 13. CDR3 protein: CAWGQGPTSGAAKNIQYF. The CDR3 nucleotides are TGTGCCTGGGGACAGGGACCTACTAGCGGGGCAGCCAAAAACATTCAGTACTTC. Drawing the rest from reference TRBV30 and TRBJ2-4, the complete variable domain is SQTIHQWPATLVQPVGSPLSLECTVEGTSNPNLYWYRQAAGRGLQLLFYSVGIGQISSEVPQNLSASRPQDRQFILSSKKLLLSDSGFYLCAWGQGPTSGAAKNIQYFGAGTRLSVL.

The chain has TRBV5-4 and TRBJ1-2; 7 bases fit TRBD1. Germline lookup yields CDR1 SGHNT and CDR2 YYREEE (reference sequence). The CDR3 runs to 14 residues. V shed 2 bases and J 5 bases; nucleotides not matched to a gene: 6. CDR3 sequence reads: CASSFTGVGYGYTF. CDR3 DNA sequence: TGTGCCAGCAGCTTTACAGGGGTGGGGTATGGCTACACCTTC. The full variable domain, in which reference TRBV5-4 and TRBJ1-2 provide the parts outside the CDR3, is ETGVTQSPTHLIKTRGQQVTLRCSSQSGHNTVSWYQQALGQGPQFIFQYYREEENGRGNFPPRFSGLQFPNYSSELNVNALELDDSALYLCASSFTGVGYGYTFGSGTRLTVV.

The CDR3 reads CAWSPGTTGNEQFF. Written as DNA, the CDR3 is TGTGCCTGGAGTCCGGGTACCACAGGAAATGAGCAGTTCTTC. The chain carries TRBV30 and TRBJ2-1; TRBD1 might be the D (5 bases). CDR3 length: 14 residues. Germline V gives CDR1 GTSNPN, CDR2 SVGIG (reference sequence). Trimming removed 2 bases from V and 7 bases from J, with 15 bases in between.

The chain carries TRBV6-6 and TRBJ1-4; 9 bases agree with TRBD1. The junction had 14 bases not matched to a gene; V was cut back by 10 bases and J by 8 bases. CDR1 is MNHNY and CDR2 is SVGAGI in the germline V gene (reference sequence). The CDR3 consists of 15 residues. The CDR3 region has the DNA TGTGCCACCGAGGGACAGGGAGGTCGTGGCGAAAAACTGTTTTTT. Translation gives CATEGQGGRGEKLFF.

The V gene is TRBV7-9, the J gene TRBJ1-2; 8 bases fit TRBD1. V shed 1 base, J shed 2 bases, and the junction held 3 bases outside the gene matches. The CDR3 runs to 15 residues. Germline CDR1 is SEHNR and CDR2 is FQNEAQ (reference sequence). Here the CDR3 DNA reads TGTGCCAGCAGCTTAGTGGGACAGGAGAACTATGGCTACACCTTC. Its protein is CASSLVGQENYGYTF.

CDR3 sequence (DNA): TGCGCCAGCAGCCAAGATGGACAGTTCTATGGCTACACCTTC. Its translation: CASSQDGQFYGYTF. V gene TRBV4-1 combines with J gene TRBJ1-2, with D perhaps TRBD1 (6 bases). With 0 bases removed from V and 4 bases from J, the gap between germline ends came to 9 bases. Per the germline V gene, CDR1 is MGHRA and CDR2 is YSYEKL. The CDR3 totals 14 residues.

The CDR3, as DNA: TGTGCCAGCAGTGGCTACGGGGCGTTTGATTACAATGAGCAGTTCTTC. It specifies CASSGYGAFDYNEQFF. The rearrangement joins TRBV6-1 to TRBJ2-1; D possibly matches TRBD1 or TRBD2 (5 bases each). With 4 bases removed from V and 4 bases from J, the gap between germline ends came to 17 bases. Germline V gene lookup returns CDR1 MNHNS and CDR2 SASEGT. This CDR3 is 16 amino acids long.

This clone was detected a few times. V gene TRBV5-8 combines with J gene TRBJ2-2, with a tentative D call TRBD2 (6 bases). The CDR3 has 18 residues. V lost 2 bases and J lost 1, with 18 bases in between. From germline, CDR1 is SGHTS and CDR2 YDEGEE. The CDR3 protein is CASSFYLVASENTGELFF. DNA for the CDR3: TGTGCCAGCAGCTTTTATTTGGTGGCTAGCGAGAACACCGGGGAGCTGTTTTTT.

This rearrangement joins TRBV4-1 to TRBJ2-7, with D possibly being TRBD2 (6 bases). Per germline, CDR1 MGHRA and CDR2 YSYEKL. Trimming left V 0 bases short and J 4 bases short, with 13 bases between. This CDR3 has 15 residues. The CDR3 is CASSQDSAGRYEQYF. The CDR3 nucleotides are TGCGCCAGCAGCCAAGATTCGGCAGGGAGGTACGAGCAGTACTTC.

The CDR3 loop is CASSLDRANEQFF. For the CDR3, the DNA is TGTGCCAGCAGCTTAGATCGGGCGAATGAGCAGTTCTTC. The genes are TRBV7-9 and TRBJ2-1, with D uncertain. The CDR3 loop spans 13 amino acids. Between the trimmed V and J ends, which lost 1 base and 7 bases, there was a span of 8 bases. Germline lookup yields CDR1 SEHNR and CDR2 FQNEAQ (reference sequence).

Written as DNA, the CDR3 is TGCGCCAGCAGCTTGGCCTTGAATGAGCAGTTCTTC. This gives the protein CASSLALNEQFF. This chain uses TRBV5-1 with TRBJ2-1; D is unresolved. V lost 0 bases, J lost 7 bases, and 5 bases lay in between. CDR3 size: 12 residues. Germline V lookup: CDR1 SGHRS, CDR2 YFSETQ.

The chain joins TRBV4-1 to TRBJ1-5; no definite D call. V was shortened by 1 base and J by 4 bases, with 11 bases between the two germline ends. The CDR3 totals 15 residues. Germline CDR1 MGHRA, CDR2 YSYEKL. This chain's CDR3 is CASSQAGTLNQPQHF. CDR3 coding DNA: TGCGCCAGCAGCCAAGCTGGAACTCTTAATCAGCCCCAGCATTTT.

The gene calls are TRBV4-3 and TRBJ2-7; D is unclear. The germline V and J ends were trimmed by 0 bases and 3 bases, with 6 bases remaining between them. The CDR3 has 13 residues. Germline V CDR1 and CDR2: LGHNA, YSLEER. The CDR3 reads CASSQELNYEQYF. As DNA, the CDR3 is TGCGCCAGCAGCCAAGAACTCAACTACGAGCAGTACTTC.

DNA for the CDR3: TGTGCCAGCAGCCTCAGGCGGGCTAGCGGGGGGGTAACAGATACGCAGTATTTT. Protein sequence: CASSLRRASGGVTDTQYF. The rearrangement links TRBV7-6 to TRBJ2-3; TRBD2 agrees at 12 bases. V was clipped by 5 bases and J by 3 bases; unmatched bases: 12. Germline CDR1 SGHVS, CDR2 FNYEAQ. CDR3 length: 18 amino acids.

The chain joins TRBV2 to TRBJ1-1, with TRBD1 identical over 7 bases. This CDR3 is 15 amino acids long. V was pared by 6 bases and J by 3 bases, with 10 bases of the junction left unmatched. Germline V gene data show CDR1 as SNHLY and CDR2 as FYNNEI. The CDR3 coding sequence is TGTGCCAGCAGGCGACAGGGAGGAGGGGACACTGAAGCTTTCTTT. This sequence encodes CASRRQGGGDTEAFF.